This paragraph covers one TCR beta chain sequence. The sample comes from a study of blood T cell repertoires in COVID-19. About the study: Acute and convalescent COVID-19 samples came from the United States, Italy and Spain.

Profiling relied on immunoSEQ multiplex PCR, and the TCRdb table lists in-frame clones only, not all of them. This repertoire shows tens of thousands of clones, 75% to 90% found once; its top ten account for more than 1%. Trimming at V came to 5 bases and at J to 7 bases, leaving 14 bases not matched to a gene. Germline loops: CDR1 MDHEN, CDR2 SYDVKM. The CDR3 consists of 15 residues. The receptor was derived from a human donor in a cohort sampled during active COVID-19. Sequenced material: peripheral blood. This sequence joins TRBV28 and TRBJ2-7; 7 bases map to TRBD2. The CDR3 spells CASSPGESGAGEQYF. The CDR3 DNA is TGTGCCAGCAGTCCCGGGGAGAGCGGGGCGGGGGAGCAGTACTTC.